This entry describes one TCR beta chain. In its sample, this clone was seen a few times. The antigen it binds to is not known. Base qualities are not at hand, and no much larger clone is one base apart. These data come from a study of beta chain features in type 1 diabetes (dated by TCRdb to the late 2010s). Describing the broader study: Mean age, gender distribution, total cell number and subset yield were not different between patients and healthy donors. In the study, recently diagnosed type 1 diabetes patients and matched healthy donors were compared on the TCRB repertoires of their sorted circulating CD4+ T cell subsets. A total of roughly 98,000,000 sorted cells were examined across all samples, and a strong correlation was observed between cell number per subset and RNA yield. Whereas all 30 or so donors provided naive and central memory subsets, regulatory and stem cell-like memory subsets were isolated from just 8 patients and roughly 8 healthy donors.

Each donor gave one peripheral blood draw, approximately 100 mL on average, collected into heparinised tubes. A BD FACSAria II was used to sort naive, central memory, regulatory and stem cell-like memory CD4+ T cells with a panel that included CD45RO, CCR7, CD25, CD127, CD95 and CD27. All sorted populations exceeded 98% purity. PBMCs were isolated immediately by Lymphoprep density gradient centrifugation and stained directly without culture. To minimize batch effects, samples were stained and sorted in pairs, one healthy donor with one patient per experiment. The research as a whole found: Because small numbers of individuals were included in the HLA sub-analyses, any influence of HLA type on TCRB rearrangement was left unresolved. At VDJ recombination sites, patients with type 1 diabetes made fewer insertions and deleted more nucleotides, a pattern implying thymic rearrangement abnormalities. PCR may preferentially amplify shorter templates, but because patient and control samples were amplified and corrected together, any resulting skew would affect both groups equally. Naive, central memory and regulatory TCRB repertoires appeared to be more similar among patients than among healthy donors. Sequencing cDNA rather than genomic DNA could over-represent highly expressing activated cells, although activation and CD3 levels did not differ between groups. In all four CD4+ subsets, TCRB CDR3 length was moderately but significantly shorter in type 1 diabetes patients.

The High Capacity cDNA Reverse Transcription Kit was used to reverse transcribe all of the isolated RNA, meaning that expressed TCRB transcripts were what got sequenced. Deep immunoSEQ sequencing was applied to naive, central memory and regulatory T cell samples, giving an average of approximately 3.8 million total reads per sample. Sorted cells were lysed in RLT buffer, and RNA was extracted using DNase-treated RNeasy Micro or Mini kits according to cell number. Each cell subset was processed separately to prevent cross-contamination, with patient and healthy donor samples processed together. TCRB sequences were amplified from cDNA with the immunoSEQ multiplex PCR, producing 87-bp fragments spanning the CDR3 region. Sequencing of the amplicons was done on the Illumina HiSeq platform. Turning to the authors' computational methods: PCR bias was computationally corrected using synthetic template baselines, reads within Hamming distance 2 were collapsed, and singletons that could not be merged were discarded. Reads were aligned against IMGT to assign V, D and J genes, CDR3 length and insertions or deletions at six rearrangement sites. Within each subset, clonotype counts were normalized to the number of sorted cells before true diversity and Gini coefficients were calculated with the tcR R package. Repertoire sharing was quantified using the overlap coefficient calculated on TCRB nucleotide sequences. The table comes from immuneACCESS by way of TCRdb, which keeps in-frame sequences with V and J called. Part of the clones is missing from these tables; in studies checked, under half for an unresolved V gene and the rest for unknown reasons. The V and J calls and clone size are taken from that table; D and trimming were inferred from the DNA. The sample data list around 140,000 clones, and 9% to 10% of these were observed just once. In total, the top ten clones hold 0.55% to 0.75% of the sample.

What was sequenced was central memory CD4+ T cells from blood. This receptor was obtained from a woman between 40 and 55 years old in good health.

This receptor has the CDR3 CASSPLAGGGTDTQYF. The bases read TGTGCCAGCAGCCCCCTAGCGGGGGGAGGCACAGATACGCAGTATTTT. The receptor chain draws on TRBV5-8 and TRBJ2-3, with 11 bases aligning to TRBD2. CDR1 SGHTS and CDR2 YDEGEE were looked up in the germline V gene. Unmatched junction bases come to 5, with V trimmed by 4 bases and J by 1 base. Counted from cysteine to phenylalanine, this CDR3 has 16 amino acids. Of all the DNA, just the CDR3 is kept, 48 bases in frame from base 1.